The following is a TCR beta chain sequence with its context. The sample belongs to a study of blood T cell repertoires in COVID-19. Whole-study context: The United States, Italy and Spain were the sources of the acute and convalescent COVID-19 samples. PBMCs, B-cell-depleted T cells, or T cells provided the cDNA or gDNA that made up the material.

Source study methods: Reference gene primer amplification in the assay estimated nucleated cell counts. TCRdb keeps only in-frame clones here, not all; method: immunoSEQ multiplex PCR. For V, J and clone size, that table is used; D and trimming come from the DNA. This table holds hundreds of thousands of clones, approximately 88% found once. Germline V gene sequence: CDR1 SQVTM, CDR2 ANQGSEA. The CDR3 consists of 15 residues. V was pared by 1 base and J by 5 bases, with 15 bases between. Seattle patients were enrolled while actively infected and followed longitudinally. Sequencing used peripheral blood. This clonotype was obtained from a woman in her twenties or thirties with COVID-19, enrolled during active disease. This chain links TRBV29-1 with TRBJ2-1; tentatively, D is TRBD2 (6 bases). The CDR3 sequence is CSVEGVADRNNEQFF. Written as DNA, the CDR3 is TGCAGCGTTGAAGGGGTAGCGGATAGGAACAATGAGCAGTTCTTC.